This TCR beta chain was sequenced for a study of shared T cell receptors in the human thymus. Assay used: immunoSEQ multiplex PCR; TCRdb lists only in-frame clones, some missing. This table has 500,000 to 850,000 clones, approximately 89% appearing once. V was cut by 5 bases and J by 0 bases, with 8 bases left in between. In germline, CDR1 is GTSNPN, CDR2 SVGIG (reference sequence). This CDR3 has 13 residues. The same sample was also used in a study of human thymus T cells. Per that study: Healthy Finnish infants undergoing corrective surgery for congenital heart defects provided the donor material. Obtained as resections during corrective heart surgery, the thymus tissue was then studied. Thymic and blood repertoires seemed to show skewed V and J gene use. Related research has reported that thymic repertoires overlap highly among unrelated individuals.

The sequence was collected from a boy less than two years old with a congenital heart defect. J is TRBJ2-1 and V is TRBV30; D not resolved. Sequenced: thymocytes. The CDR3 sequence is CAWGLGSYNEQFF. CDR3 coding DNA: TGTGCCTGGGGCCTAGGCTCCTACAATGAGCAGTTCTTC.